What follows is one TCR beta chain and its context. The entry originates in a study of blood T cell repertoires in COVID-19. At the level of the study: T cells, B-cell-depleted T cells, or PBMCs supplied cDNA or gDNA.

In the original analysis: The authors estimated nucleated cell counts from reference gene primer amplification. Here immunoSEQ multiplex PCR was the method, and the copy in TCRdb shows in-frame clones only, minus some. V and J calls and clone size are copied from that table; D and trimming were computed from the DNA. The top ten hold roughly 4.3% of the sample, which has about 280,000 clones, just under 90% seen once. V was pared by 3 bases and J by 4 bases, with 6 bases of the junction left unmatched. Looked up from germline, CDR1 is MDHEN and CDR2 is SYDVKM. The CDR3 is 16 amino acids. This clonotype originated in a woman aged 25 to 39 with acute COVID-19. Material for sequencing was PBMCs or T cells enriched from blood (not recorded which). The rearrangement joins TRBV28 to TRBJ1-6; the match to TRBD1 covers 7 bases. The CDR3 sequence is CASSFPGTVYNSPLHF. CDR3 nucleotide sequence: TGTGCCAGCAGTTTCCCCGGGACAGTTTATAATTCACCCCTCCACTTT.